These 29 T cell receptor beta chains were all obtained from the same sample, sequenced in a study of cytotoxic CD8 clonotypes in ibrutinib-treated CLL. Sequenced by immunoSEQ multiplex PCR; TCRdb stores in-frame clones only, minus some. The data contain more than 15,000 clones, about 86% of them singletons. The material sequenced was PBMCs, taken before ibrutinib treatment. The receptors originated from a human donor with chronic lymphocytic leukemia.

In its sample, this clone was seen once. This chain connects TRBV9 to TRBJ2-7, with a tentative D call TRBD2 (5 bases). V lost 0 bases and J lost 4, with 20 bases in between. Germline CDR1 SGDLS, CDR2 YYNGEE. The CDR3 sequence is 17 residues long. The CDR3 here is CASSVGERNFPPYEQYF. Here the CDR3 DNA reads TGTGCCAGCAGCGTAGGCGAGCGGAACTTTCCTCCTTACGAGCAGTACTTC.

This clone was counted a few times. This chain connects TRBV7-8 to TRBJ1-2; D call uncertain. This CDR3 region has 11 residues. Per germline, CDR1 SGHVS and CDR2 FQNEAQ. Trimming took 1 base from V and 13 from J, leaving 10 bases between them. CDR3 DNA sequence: TGTGCCAGCAGCTTAGGGCAACCTAGCACCTTC. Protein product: CASSLGQPSTF.

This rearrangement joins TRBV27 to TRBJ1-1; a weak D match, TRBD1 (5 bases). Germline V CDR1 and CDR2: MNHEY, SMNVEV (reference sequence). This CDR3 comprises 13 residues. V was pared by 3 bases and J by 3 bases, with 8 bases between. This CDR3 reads CASSFRQYTEAFF. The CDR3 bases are TGTGCCAGCAGTTTCCGACAGTACACTGAAGCTTTCTTT.

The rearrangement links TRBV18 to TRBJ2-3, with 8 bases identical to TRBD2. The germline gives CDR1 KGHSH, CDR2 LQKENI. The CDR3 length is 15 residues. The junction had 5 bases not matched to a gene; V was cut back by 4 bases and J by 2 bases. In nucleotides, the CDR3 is TGTGCCAGCTCACTTGGACTAGCCCCCACAGATACGCAGTATTTT. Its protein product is CASSLGLAPTDTQYF.

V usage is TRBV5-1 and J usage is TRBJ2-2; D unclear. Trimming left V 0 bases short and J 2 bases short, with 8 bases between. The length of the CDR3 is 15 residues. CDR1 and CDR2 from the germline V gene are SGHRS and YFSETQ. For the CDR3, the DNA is TGCGCCAGCAGCTTGGATGGGGTAAACACCGGGGAGCTGTTTTTT. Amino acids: CASSLDGVNTGELFF.

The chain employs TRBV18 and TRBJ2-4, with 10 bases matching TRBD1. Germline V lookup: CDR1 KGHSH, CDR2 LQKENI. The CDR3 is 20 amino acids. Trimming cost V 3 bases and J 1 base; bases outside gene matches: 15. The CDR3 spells CASSPTPGQGSKAAKNIQYF. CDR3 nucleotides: TGTGCCAGCTCACCGACCCCGGGACAGGGGTCTAAGGCTGCCAAAAACATTCAGTACTTC. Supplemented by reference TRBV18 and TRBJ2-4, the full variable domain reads NAGVMQNPRHLVRRRGQEARLRCSPMKGHSHVYWYRQLPEEGLKFMVYLQKENIIDESGMPKERFSAEFPKEGPSILRIQQVVRGDSAAYFCASSPTPGQGSKAAKNIQYFGAGTRLSVL.

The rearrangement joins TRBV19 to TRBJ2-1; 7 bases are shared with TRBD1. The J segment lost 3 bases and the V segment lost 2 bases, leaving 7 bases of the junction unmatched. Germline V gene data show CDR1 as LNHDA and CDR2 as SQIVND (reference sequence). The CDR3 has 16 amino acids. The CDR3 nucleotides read TGTGCCAGTAGTATAAGGGGGCTCTCCGACTACAATGAGCAGTTCTTC. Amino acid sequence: CASSIRGLSDYNEQFF.

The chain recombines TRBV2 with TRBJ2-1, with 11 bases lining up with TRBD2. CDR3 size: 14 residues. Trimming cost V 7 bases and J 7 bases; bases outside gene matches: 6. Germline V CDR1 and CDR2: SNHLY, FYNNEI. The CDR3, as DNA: TGTGCCAGCAATCCCCTAGCGGGAGGAAATGAGCAGTTCTTC. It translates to CASNPLAGGNEQFF.

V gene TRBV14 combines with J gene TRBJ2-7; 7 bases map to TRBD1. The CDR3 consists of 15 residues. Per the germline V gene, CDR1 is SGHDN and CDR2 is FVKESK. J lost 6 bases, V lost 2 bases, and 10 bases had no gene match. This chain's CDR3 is CASSQLAGAGGEQYF. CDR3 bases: TGTGCCAGCAGCCAATTGGCAGGGGCAGGGGGCGAGCAGTACTTC. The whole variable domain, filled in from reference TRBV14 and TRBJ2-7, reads EAGVTQFPSHSVIEKGQTVTLRCDPISGHDNLYWYRRVMGKEIKFLLHFVKESKQDESGMPNNRFLAERTGGTYSTLKVQPAELEDSGVYFCASSQLAGAGGEQYFGPGTRLTVT.

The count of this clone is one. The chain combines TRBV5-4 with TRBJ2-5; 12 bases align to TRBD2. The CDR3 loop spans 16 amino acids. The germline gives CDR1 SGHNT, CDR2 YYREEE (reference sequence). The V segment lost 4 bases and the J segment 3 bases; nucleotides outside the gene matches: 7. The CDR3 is CASSTMTSGREETQYF. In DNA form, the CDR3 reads TGTGCCAGCAGCACTATGACTAGCGGGAGAGAAGAGACCCAGTACTTC. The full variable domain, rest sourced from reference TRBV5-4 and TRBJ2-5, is ETGVTQSPTHLIKTRGQQVTLRCSSQSGHNTVSWYQQALGQGPQFIFQYYREEENGRGNFPPRFSGLQFPNYSSELNVNALELDDSALYLCASSTMTSGREETQYFGPGTRLLVL.

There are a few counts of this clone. The CDR3 nucleotides read TGTGCCAGCAGCCACATCGAGGCCGCCTACGAGCAGTACTTC. This sequence encodes CASSHIEAAYEQYF. V gene TRBV7-9 combines with J gene TRBJ2-7; no clear D. CDR3 length: 14 residues. Germline lookup yields CDR1 SEHNR and CDR2 FQNEAQ (reference sequence). V was shortened by 5 bases and J by 2 bases, with 13 bases between the two germline ends.

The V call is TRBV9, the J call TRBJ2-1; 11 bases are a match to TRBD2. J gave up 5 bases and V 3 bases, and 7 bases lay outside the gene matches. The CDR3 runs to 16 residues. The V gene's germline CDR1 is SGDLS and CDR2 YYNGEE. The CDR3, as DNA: TGTGCCAGCAGCGCCCGACTGACTAGCGGGAACAATGAGCAGTTCTTC. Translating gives CASSARLTSGNNEQFF.

CDR3: CASGLVSGGEQFF. CDR3 sequence (DNA): TGTGCTAGTGGTTTGGTCTCGGGGGGTGAGCAGTTCTTC. The chain uses TRBV12-5 and TRBJ2-1, with 7 bases identical to TRBD2. CDR3 length: 13 residues. J gave up 9 bases and V 0 bases, and 2 bases lay outside the gene matches. The germline gives CDR1 LGHNT, CDR2 FRNRAP.

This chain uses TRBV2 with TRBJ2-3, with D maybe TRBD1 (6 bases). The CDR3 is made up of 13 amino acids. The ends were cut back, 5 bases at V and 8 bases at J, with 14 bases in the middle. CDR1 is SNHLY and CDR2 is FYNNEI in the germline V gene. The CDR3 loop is CASSWDTDGTQYF. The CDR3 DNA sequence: TGTGCCAGCAGTTGGGACACTGATGGTACGCAGTATTTT. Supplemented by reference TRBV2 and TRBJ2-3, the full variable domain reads EPEVTQTPSHQVTQMGQEVILRCVPISNHLYFYWYRQILGQKVEFLVSFYNNEISEKSEIFDDQFSVERPDGSNFTLKIRSTKLEDSAMYFCASSWDTDGTQYFGPGTRLTVL.

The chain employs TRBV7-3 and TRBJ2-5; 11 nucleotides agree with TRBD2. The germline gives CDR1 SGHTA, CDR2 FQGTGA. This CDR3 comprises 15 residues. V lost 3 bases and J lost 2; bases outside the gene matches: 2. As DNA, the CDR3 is TGTGCCAGCAGCTTTACTAGCGGGAGACAAGAGACCCAGTACTTC. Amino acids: CASSFTSGRQETQYF.

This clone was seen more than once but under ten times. The CDR3 DNA is TGTGCCACAATCAGGTGGGGCTCGCGAACTGAAGCTTTCTTT. It is translated as CATIRWGSRTEAFF. This chain joins TRBV19 and TRBJ1-1, with a tentative D call TRBD1 (5 bases). Looked up from germline, CDR1 is LNHDA and CDR2 is SQIVND (reference sequence). The length of the CDR3 is 14 residues. V gave up 10 bases and J gave up 5 bases, with 20 bases separating them.

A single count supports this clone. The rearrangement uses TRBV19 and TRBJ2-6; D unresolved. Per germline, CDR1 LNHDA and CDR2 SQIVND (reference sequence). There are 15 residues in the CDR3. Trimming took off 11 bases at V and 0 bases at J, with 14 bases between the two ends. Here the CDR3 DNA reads TGTGCCGCGCGATCCTTGGGCTCTGGGGCCAACGTCCTGACTTTC. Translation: CAARSLGSGANVLTF. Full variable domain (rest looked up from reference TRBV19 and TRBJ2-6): DGGITQSPKYLFRKEGQNVTLSCEQNLNHDAMYWYRQDPGQGLRLIYYSQIVNDFQKGDIAEGYSVSREKKESFPLTVTSAQKNPTAFYLCAARSLGSGANVLTFGAGSRLTVL.

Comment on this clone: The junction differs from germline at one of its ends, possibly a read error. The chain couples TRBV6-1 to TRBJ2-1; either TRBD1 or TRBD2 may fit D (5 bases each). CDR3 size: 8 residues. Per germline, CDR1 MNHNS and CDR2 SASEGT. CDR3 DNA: TGTGCCAGCGGGACCTGGATCTTC. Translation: CASGTWIF.

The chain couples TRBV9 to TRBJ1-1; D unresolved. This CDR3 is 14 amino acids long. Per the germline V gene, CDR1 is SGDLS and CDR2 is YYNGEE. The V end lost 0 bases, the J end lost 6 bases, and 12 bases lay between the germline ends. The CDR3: CASSVAAFGPEAFF. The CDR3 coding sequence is TGTGCCAGCAGCGTAGCCGCCTTTGGGCCTGAAGCTTTCTTT.

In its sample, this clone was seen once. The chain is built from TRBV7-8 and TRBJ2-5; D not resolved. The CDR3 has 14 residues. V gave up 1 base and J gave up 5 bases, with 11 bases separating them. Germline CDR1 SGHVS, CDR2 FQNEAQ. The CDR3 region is CASSLGAAEETQYF. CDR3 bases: TGTGCCAGCAGCTTAGGGGCCGCCGAGGAGACCCAGTACTTC. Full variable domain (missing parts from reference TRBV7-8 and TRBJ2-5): GAGVSQSPRYKVAKRGQDVALRCDPISGHVSLFWYQQALGQGPEFLTYFQNEAQLDKSGLPSDRFFAERPEGSVSTLKIQRTQQEDSAVYLCASSLGAAEETQYFGPGTRLLVL.

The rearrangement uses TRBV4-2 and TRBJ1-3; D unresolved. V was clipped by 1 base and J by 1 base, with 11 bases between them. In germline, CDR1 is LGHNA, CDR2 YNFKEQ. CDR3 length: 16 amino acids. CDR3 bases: TGTGCCAGCAGCCAAGCGGCAGCGGGGTCTGGAAACACCATATATTTT. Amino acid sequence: CASSQAAAGSGNTIYF.

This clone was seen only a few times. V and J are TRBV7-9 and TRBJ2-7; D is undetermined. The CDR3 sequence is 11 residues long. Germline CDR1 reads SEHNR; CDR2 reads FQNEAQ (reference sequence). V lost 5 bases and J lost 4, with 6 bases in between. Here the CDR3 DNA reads TGTGCCAGCAGCCCAGATTACGAGCAGTACTTC. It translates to CASSPDYEQYF.

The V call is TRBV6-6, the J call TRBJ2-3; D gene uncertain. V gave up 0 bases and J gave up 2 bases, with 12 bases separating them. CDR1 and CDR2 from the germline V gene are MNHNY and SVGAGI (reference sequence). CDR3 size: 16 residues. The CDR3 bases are TGTGCCAGCAGTTACTCTAATAGGGCAGCCACAGATACGCAGTATTTT. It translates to CASSYSNRAATDTQYF.

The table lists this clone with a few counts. The CDR3 DNA follows: TGTGCCTCCCAGCCGAACTCCAAACTGCTTTCCTACGAGCAGTACTTC. Amino acids: CASQPNSKLLSYEQYF. The V and J genes are TRBV10-3 and TRBJ2-7; D not resolved. The CDR3 length is 16 residues. Germline V lookup: CDR1 ENHRY, CDR2 SYGVKD. V dropped 11 bases and J dropped 1 base, with 24 bases sitting between them.

The CDR3 is CASSPSGLGMWGAGANVLTF. Here the CDR3 DNA reads TGTGCCAGCAGTCCCTCAGGGCTGGGTATGTGGGGCGCTGGGGCCAACGTCCTGACTTTC. This sequence joins TRBV28 and TRBJ2-6; D perhaps matches TRBD1 (5 bases). Trimming cost V 5 bases and J 2 bases, with 25 bases left between them. The CDR3 sequence is 20 residues long. The germline gives CDR1 MDHEN, CDR2 SYDVKM.

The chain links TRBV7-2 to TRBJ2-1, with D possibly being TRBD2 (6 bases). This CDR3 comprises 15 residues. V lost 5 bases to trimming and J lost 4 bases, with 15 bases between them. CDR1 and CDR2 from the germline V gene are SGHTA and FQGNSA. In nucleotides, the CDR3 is TGTGCCAGCAGCACAAATAGCGGCTTTTACAATGAGCAGTTCTTC. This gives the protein CASSTNSGFYNEQFF.

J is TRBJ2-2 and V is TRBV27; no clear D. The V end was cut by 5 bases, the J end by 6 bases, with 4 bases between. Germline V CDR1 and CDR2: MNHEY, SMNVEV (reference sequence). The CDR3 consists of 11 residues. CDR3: CASSRSGELFF. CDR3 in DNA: TGTGCCAGCAGTCGTTCCGGGGAGCTGTTTTTT.

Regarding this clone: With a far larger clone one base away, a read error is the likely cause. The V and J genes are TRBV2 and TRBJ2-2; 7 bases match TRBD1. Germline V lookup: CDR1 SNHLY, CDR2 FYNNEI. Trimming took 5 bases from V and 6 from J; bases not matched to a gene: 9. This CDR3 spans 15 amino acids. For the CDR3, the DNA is TGTGCCAGCAGTAACTTTAACAGGGGCGCCGGGGAGCTGTTTTTT. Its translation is CASSNFNRGAGELFF.

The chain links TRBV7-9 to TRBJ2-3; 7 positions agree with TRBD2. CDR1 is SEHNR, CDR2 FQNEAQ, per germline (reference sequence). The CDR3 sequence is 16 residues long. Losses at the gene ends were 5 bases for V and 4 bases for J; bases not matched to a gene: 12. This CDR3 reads CASSVVWGGASDTQYF. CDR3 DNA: TGTGCCAGCAGCGTCGTTTGGGGGGGAGCGTCAGATACGCAGTATTTT. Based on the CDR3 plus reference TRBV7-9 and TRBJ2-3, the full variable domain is DTGVSQNPRHKITKRGQNVTFRCDPISEHNRLYWYRQTLGQGPEFLTYFQNEAQLEKSRLLSDRFSAERPKGSFSTLEIQRTEQGDSAMYLCASSVVWGGASDTQYFGPGTRLTVL.